This TCR beta chain was retrieved from a study of T cells after yellow fever vaccination. Study-level information: SMART-Seq v4 Ultra Low Input handled preparation of low-cell-number fractions. Study findings and constraints: Within FACS-sorted repertoires, abundant clonotypes contaminating from the bulk population could be present. Shared CD4/CD8 clonotypes were a small share, likely from convergent recombination.

Details on this clonotype: The antigen is unknown.

Germline values: CDR1 SGHTA, CDR2 FQGNSA. The CDR3 length is 16 residues. The V and J ends lost 1 base and 7 bases respectively, with 17 bases between them. The authors made TCR cDNA by 5'RACE template switching, adding a universal primer site and UMIs. TCRdb passed the 5' RACE reads through MiXCR, listing each CDR3 protein once. The sample holds 300,000 to 400,000 distinct CDR3 sequences, roughly 9.4% seen once. V and J are TRBV7-2 and TRBJ1-5; TRBD1 might be the D (5 bases). This TCR was sampled from a young man who received the YFV17D yellow fever vaccine. This sample comprised PBMCs, obtained on the day of the first yellow fever vaccination. The chain's CDR3 is CASSLGSRGSGQPQHF. In nucleotides, the CDR3 is TGTGCCAGCAGCTTAGGTTCGCGGGGCTCCGGCCAGCCCCAGCATTTT. Full variable domain (outside the CDR3, taken from reference TRBV7-2 and TRBJ1-5): GAGVSQSPSNKVTEKGKDVELRCDPISGHTALYWYRQSLGQGLEFLIYFQGNSAPDKSGLPSDRFSAERTGGSVSTLTIQRTQQEDSAVYLCASSLGSRGSGQPQHFGDGTRLSIL.